The 19 T cell receptor beta chains presented below share a single source sample, sequenced in a study of blood T cells in healthy people across ages. For the second PCR, which ran for about 6 to 11 cycles, a sample-barcoded 5' primer and a J-beta primer mix were used. TCRdb reprocessed the 5' RACE reads with MiXCR, giving one entry per CDR3 protein. This table holds approximately 800,000 distinct CDR3 sequences, roughly 25% found once. These data were also filed under a second study, of T cells of mothers and their children.

Sequencing was done on a sample of blood. These receptors were taken from a boy between 10 and 17 years old in good health.

The chain uses TRBV18 and TRBJ1-3, with no clear D. The CDR3 is 14 residues long. V lost 1 base to trimming and J lost 4 bases, with 8 bases between them. CDR1 KGHSH and CDR2 LQKENI come from the germline V gene. CDR3 amino acids: CASSPQGHGNTIYF. The CDR3 DNA reads as TGTGCCAGCTCACCACAAGGCCACGGAAACACCATATATTTT.

Concerning this clonotype itself: One junction end disagrees with the germline gene, perhaps due to a read error. The chain uses TRBV7-2 and TRBJ2-7; possible D gene TRBD2, 6 bases. There are 14 residues in the CDR3. The germline V gene has CDR1 SGHTA and CDR2 FQGNSA. Here the CDR3 DNA reads TGTGCCGGCAGCTTACCCGGGAGCTCCTACGAGCAGTACTTC. Amino acid sequence: CAGSLPGSSYEQYF.

This chain uses TRBV12-3 or TRBV12-4 with TRBJ2-5; 8 bases are a match to TRBD2. The J call may be in error: the DNA end matches TRBJ2-1 better. CDR3 length: 15 residues. CDR3 region: CASSLRLARDNEQFF. CDR3 nucleotide sequence: TGTGCCAGCAGTTTACGACTAGCGCGCGACAATGAGCAGTTCTTC.

This clonotype appeared a few times. The chain has TRBV2 and TRBJ1-4; D might be TRBD1 (5 bases). Germline V gene sequence: CDR1 SNHLY, CDR2 FYNNEI. CDR3 size: 15 residues. V lost 5 bases, J lost 5 bases, and 15 bases lay in between. The CDR3 region is CASSSGIRENEKLFF. The CDR3 region has the DNA TGTGCCAGCAGTTCAGGGATACGGGAAAATGAAAAACTGTTTTTT.

This clonotype appeared a few times. The CDR3 reads CSVVGRMSSYEQYF. The CDR3 nucleotides are TGCAGCGTTGTTGGTCGGATGTCCTCCTACGAGCAGTACTTC. The chain combines TRBV29-1 with TRBJ2-7; D call uncertain. V dropped 4 bases and J dropped 0 bases, with 13 bases sitting between them. Per the germline V gene, CDR1 is SQVTM and CDR2 is ANQGSEA. The CDR3 contains 14 residues.

The V call is TRBV10-3, the J call TRBJ2-1, with 9 bases that match TRBD1. The CDR3 loop spans 13 amino acids. The junction had 5 bases not matched to a gene; V was cut back by 9 bases and J by 5 bases. CDR1 is ENHRY, CDR2 SYGVKD, per germline. The CDR3 loop is CAMTGTGNNEQFF. The CDR3 DNA sequence: TGTGCCATGACCGGGACAGGGAACAATGAGCAGTTCTTC.

This clonotype has only a few counts. This chain links TRBV7-2 with TRBJ1-5, with D unclear. The CDR3 consists of 12 residues. Per the germline V gene, CDR1 is SGHTA and CDR2 is FQGNSA. V was cut by 1 base and J by 5 bases, with 3 bases left in between. The CDR3 loop reads CASSLDYQPQHF. The CDR3 DNA is TGTGCCAGCAGCTTAGATTATCAGCCCCAGCATTTT.

In this sample, this clonotype turned up many times. This rearrangement joins TRBV7-3 to TRBJ2-4, with TRBD2 matching over 8 bases. Per the germline V gene, CDR1 is SGHTA and CDR2 is FQGTGA. The length of the CDR3 is 16 residues. V dropped 5 bases and J dropped 3; count of bases not matched to a gene: 9. CDR3 in amino acids: CASSPGGGLGKNIQYF. The CDR3 nucleotides are TGTGCCAGCAGCCCCGGGGGGGGATTGGGCAAAAACATTCAGTACTTC.

This clonotype was seen once. This chain uses TRBV6-1 with TRBJ2-7, with D possibly being TRBD2 (5 bases). Trimming cost V 6 bases and J 2 bases, with 14 bases left between them. CDR3 length: 14 residues. The germline CDR1 and CDR2 sequences are MNHNS and SASEGT. In DNA, the CDR3 is TGTGCCAGCAGGGAGGTTGGTGCGACCTACGAGCAGTACTTC. The encoded protein is CASREVGATYEQYF.

The chain employs TRBV20-1 and TRBJ2-1; D is ambiguous. The J call is in doubt because the DNA end fits TRBJ2-5 better. The CDR3 covers 13 residues. CDR1 and CDR2 from the germline V gene are DFQATT and SNEGSKA (reference sequence). CDR3 sequence (DNA): TGCAGTGCTACCTACAGTGGACAAGAGACCCAGTACTTC. It codes for CSATYSGQETQYF.

This clonotype was counted between two and nine times. The CDR3 DNA sequence: TGCAGCGCTTATCCGACTAGCGGGAGTAACGAGCAGTTCTTC. Translation: CSAYPTSGSNEQFF. J is TRBJ2-1 and V is TRBV29-1; the match to TRBD2 covers 12 bases. CDR3 length: 14 residues. V lost 7 bases to trimming and J lost 10 bases; unmatched junction nucleotides: 11. Germline values: CDR1 SQVTM, CDR2 ANQGSEA.

The rearrangement links TRBV29-1 to TRBJ1-3; tentative D call: TRBD1 (5 bases). The CDR3 length is 12 residues. Germline CDR1 SQVTM, CDR2 ANQGSEA. V was trimmed by 4 bases and J by 4 bases, leaving 8 bases between them. DNA of the CDR3: TGCAGCGTTGTGCGGGGCGGAAACACCATATATTTT. It specifies CSVVRGGNTIYF.

The V call is TRBV28, the J call TRBJ1-2; D may be TRBD1 (6 bases). Germline CDR1 is MDHEN and CDR2 is SYDVKM. Trimming removed 7 bases from V and 4 bases from J, with 16 bases in between. The length of the CDR3 is 14 residues. The CDR3 DNA reads as TGTGCCAGCACCCCCGGGACACCATTCTATGGCTACACCTTC. This encodes CASTPGTPFYGYTF.

The chain recombines TRBV20-1 with TRBJ2-1; 9 nucleotides line up with TRBD2. V was clipped by 4 bases and J by 4 bases; unmatched bases: 5. The CDR3 consists of 14 residues. From germline, CDR1 is DFQATT and CDR2 SNEGSKA (reference sequence). The CDR3 nucleotides are TGCAGTGCTATCGTAGCGGGGGTGTACAATGAGCAGTTCTTC. It translates to CSAIVAGVYNEQFF.

This clonotype was counted between two and nine times. This rearrangement joins TRBV5-5 to TRBJ1-4; unclear D gene. Germline CDR1 and CDR2: SGHKS and YYEKEE (reference sequence). The V end lost 4 bases, the J end lost 5 bases, and 15 bases lay between the germline ends. This CDR3 comprises 15 residues. The CDR3 here is CASSRGGLENEKLFF. CDR3 bases: TGTGCCAGCAGCCGCGGTGGGTTGGAGAATGAAAAACTGTTTTTT.

The chain links TRBV7-6 to TRBJ2-5; 8 bases line up with TRBD2. The CDR3 runs 14 residues. Trimming at V came to 5 bases and at J to 9 bases, leaving 11 bases not matched to a gene. Per germline, CDR1 SGHVS and CDR2 FNYEAQ. The CDR3 bases are TGTGCCAGCAGCCCGGGGGACTGGCGGGAGGCCCAGTACTTC. Protein sequence: CASSPGDWREAQYF.

This chain joins TRBV14 and TRBJ2-5; the D gene could be TRBD1 or TRBD2 (5 bases each). CDR1 is SGHDN and CDR2 is FVKESK in the germline V gene. The CDR3 runs to 14 residues. Trimming left V 4 bases short and J 1 base short, with 10 bases between. The CDR3 DNA follows: TGTGCCAGCAGCCTCCCCGGGACCCAAGAGACCCAGTACTTC. It yields the protein CASSLPGTQETQYF.

This clonotype was counted only a few times. The CDR3: CSVRSGTGTDTQYF. In nucleotides, the CDR3 is TGCAGCGTCCGATCCGGGACAGGCACAGATACGCAGTATTTT. The V and J genes are TRBV29-1 and TRBJ2-3, with TRBD1 identical over 7 bases. This CDR3 has 14 amino acids. J gave up 1 base and V 6 bases, and 7 bases lay outside the gene matches. From germline, CDR1 is SQVTM and CDR2 ANQGSEA.

This clonotype occurred a few times. The gene calls are TRBV2 and TRBJ1-2; the D gene is possibly TRBD1 (6 bases). V lost 7 bases and J lost 2, with 11 bases in between. The CDR3 covers 13 residues. Germline CDR1 reads SNHLY; CDR2 reads FYNNEI. The CDR3 DNA sequence: TGTGCCAGCAAGATCACAGGGAACTATGGCTACACCTTC. The encoded protein is CASKITGNYGYTF.